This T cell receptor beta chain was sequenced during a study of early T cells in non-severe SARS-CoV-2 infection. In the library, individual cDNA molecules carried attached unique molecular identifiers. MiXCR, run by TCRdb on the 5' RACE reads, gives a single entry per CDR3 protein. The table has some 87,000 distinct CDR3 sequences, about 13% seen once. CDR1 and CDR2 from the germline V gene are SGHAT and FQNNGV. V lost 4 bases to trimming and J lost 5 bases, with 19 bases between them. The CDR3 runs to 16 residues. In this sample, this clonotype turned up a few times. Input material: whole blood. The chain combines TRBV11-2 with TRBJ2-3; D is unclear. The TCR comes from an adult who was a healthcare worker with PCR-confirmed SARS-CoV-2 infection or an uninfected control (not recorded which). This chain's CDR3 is CASSSTGPSEVDTQYF. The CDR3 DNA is TGTGCCAGCAGCTCCACGGGCCCATCCGAGGTAGATACGCAGTATTTT.